This T cell receptor beta chain was identified in a study of lymphopenia after photon versus proton radiotherapy. The method was immunoSEQ multiplex PCR; TCRdb's version includes in-frame clones alone and lacks a portion of them. The sample consists of about 70,000 clones, 92% of them appearing once. Points on this clone: Its antigen is not identified.

Trimming shortened V by 7 bases and J by 3 bases, and 6 bases separated the two germline ends. Germline-derived CDR1 and CDR2 are WNHNN and SYGVQD (reference sequence). CDR3 size: 12 residues. General observations from the study: Photon-treated patients lost naive T cells and TCR diversity; proton-treated stayed stable. After lymphocyte nadir, photon-treated repertoires showed oligoclonal expansion, especially CD8+ Temra.

Specimen: peripheral blood, collected from a patient treated with photon-based radiotherapy. The TCR comes from a woman between 35 and 50 years old with cholangiocarcinoma. This sequence joins TRBV10-1 and TRBJ2-2, with D unclear. The CDR3 is CASKSDTGELFF. The DNA for the CDR3 is TGCGCCAGCAAGTCTGACACCGGGGAGCTGTTTTTT.